Following are 15 T cell receptor beta chains from one sample sequenced in a study of shared clonotypes between healthy human individuals. Sequencing was performed with immunoSEQ multiplex PCR; in TCRdb, only in-frame clones are kept and a portion is missing. The table lists 2 million or so clones, roughly 94% of them singletons. What was sequenced was naive CD4+ T cells sorted from blood. Subset reported: CD45RA+ positively selected. The receptor set was obtained from a man between 18 and 29 years old in good health.

V gene TRBV10-3 combines with J gene TRBJ2-1; D remains ambiguous. The CDR3 totals 12 residues. V was shortened by 6 bases and J by 10 bases, with 13 bases between the two germline ends. In germline, CDR1 is ENHRY, CDR2 SYGVKD. The CDR3 spells CAISPLAEEQFF. CDR3 coding DNA: TGTGCCATCAGCCCGCTGGCGGAAGAGCAGTTCTTC.

Concerning this clone itself: One end of the junction fails to match germline, which may point to a read error. The chain employs TRBV4-1 and TRBJ1-6; D perhaps matches TRBD1 (5 bases). Germline V gene sequence: CDR1 MGHRA, CDR2 YSYEKL. This CDR3 spans 18 amino acids. This chain's CDR3 is CASSEDPTGDIYNSPLHF. CDR3 DNA: TGCGCCAGCAGCGAAGATCCCACGGGGGATATCTATAATTCACCCCTCCACTTT.

This rearrangement joins TRBV5-1 to TRBJ1-1; D possibly corresponds to TRBD1 (5 bases). V was cut by 3 bases and J by 3 bases, with 15 bases left in between. This CDR3 spans 15 amino acids. Germline CDR1 is SGHRS and CDR2 is YFSETQ. CDR3: CASSSGLQVDTEAFF. For the CDR3, the DNA is TGCGCCAGCAGCTCGGGTCTACAGGTCGACACTGAAGCTTTCTTT.

The chain links TRBV14 to TRBJ1-6; D not resolved. Germline V gives CDR1 SGHDN, CDR2 FVKESK. The CDR3 covers 14 residues. The ends were cut back, 0 bases at V and 13 bases at J, with 13 bases in the middle. CDR3 loop: CASSQESMTRPLHF. In nucleotides, the CDR3 is TGTGCCAGCAGCCAAGAATCAATGACCCGTCCCCTCCACTTT.

The rearrangement links TRBV5-1 to TRBJ2-3; 9 bases are a match to TRBD1. CDR1 and CDR2 (germline): SGHRS, YFSETQ. The CDR3 spans 15 residues. V was clipped by 4 bases and J by 1 base; unmatched bases: 4. The CDR3 nucleotides are TGCGCCAGCAGCACGGACAGGGGAGGCACAGATACGCAGTATTTT. Its translation is CASSTDRGGTDTQYF.

The chain is built from TRBV7-2 and TRBJ2-1; tentative D call: TRBD2 (6 bases). With 8 bases removed from V and 7 bases from J, the gap between germline ends came to 24 bases. The germline gives CDR1 SGHTA, CDR2 FQGNSA. This CDR3 contains 16 residues. The CDR3 sequence is CASSYTSSLGKNEQFF. For the CDR3, the DNA is TGTGCCAGCTCCTATACTAGCTCCCTAGGGAAGAATGAGCAGTTCTTC.

DNA for the CDR3: TGTGCCACCAGCAGGGACAGGGCCGGTGAAGCTTTCTTT. Protein sequence: CATSRDRAGEAFF. The gene calls are TRBV15 and TRBJ1-1; 8 bases are a match to TRBD1. CDR1 and CDR2 from the germline V gene are LNHNV and YYDKDF (reference sequence). Unmatched junction bases numbered 4, after V lost 3 bases and J lost 7 bases. The CDR3 contains 13 residues.

This sequence joins TRBV11-1 and TRBJ2-3; 7 positions match TRBD2. Germline-derived CDR1 and CDR2 are SGHAT and FQDESV (reference sequence). CDR3 length equals 16 residues. Germline trimming cut 5 bases from V and 0 bases from J; bases unmatched to any gene: 8. CDR3 DNA sequence: TGTGCCAGCAGCCCTGGGCAGCGGGGTAGCACAGATACGCAGTATTTT. Protein product: CASSPGQRGSTDTQYF.

The V gene is TRBV7-2, the J gene TRBJ2-7; TRBD2 might be the D (6 bases). V shed 5 bases and J shed 4 bases, with 15 bases lying between them. The germline CDR1 and CDR2 sequences are SGHTA and FQGNSA. The CDR3 spans 14 residues. The CDR3, as DNA: TGTGCCAGCAGCCCAAGCGGGTTAGCATACGAGCAGTACTTC. It encodes CASSPSGLAYEQYF. The variable domain in full, completed from reference TRBV7-2 and TRBJ2-7, reads GAGVSQSPSNKVTEKGKDVELRCDPISGHTALYWYRQSLGQGLEFLIYFQGNSAPDKSGLPSDRFSAERTGGSVSTLTIQRTQQEDSAVYLCASSPSGLAYEQYFGPGTRLTVT.

This chain joins TRBV11-2 and TRBJ2-1; D is ambiguous. Germline V gene lookup returns CDR1 SGHAT and CDR2 FQNNGV. This CDR3 region has 14 residues. V was trimmed by 4 bases and J by 2 bases, leaving 9 bases between them. The CDR3 bases are TGTGCCAGCAGCTCGAGTAGGGCCTACAATGAGCAGTTCTTC. Translated: CASSSSRAYNEQFF.

Comment on this clone: The sample carries other DNA sequences with the same CDR3. The chain joins TRBV5-4 to TRBJ2-5; D is ambiguous. Trimming shortened V by 0 bases and J by 3 bases, and 9 bases separated the two germline ends. The germline V gene has CDR1 SGHNT and CDR2 YYREEE (reference sequence). There are 14 residues in the CDR3. The CDR3 here is CASSLARSEETQYF. In nucleotides, the CDR3 is TGTGCCAGCAGCTTGGCGAGGTCCGAAGAGACCCAGTACTTC.

This chain links TRBV19 with TRBJ2-5; TRBD1 or TRBD2 may be the D gene (6 bases each). V lost 6 bases to trimming and J lost 5 bases, with 16 bases between them. The V gene's germline CDR1 is LNHDA and CDR2 SQIVND (reference sequence). CDR3 length: 14 amino acids. The CDR3 DNA reads TGTGCCAGTAGCATCCTTGGGGGGCAGGAGACCCAGTACTTC. As protein: CASSILGGQETQYF. Full variable domain (missing parts from reference TRBV19 and TRBJ2-5): DGGITQSPKYLFRKEGQNVTLSCEQNLNHDAMYWYRQDPGQGLRLIYYSQIVNDFQKGDIAEGYSVSREKKESFPLTVTSAQKNPTAFYLCASSILGGQETQYFGPGTRLLVL.

The V and J genes are TRBV5-1 and TRBJ1-2, with TRBD1 identical over 7 bases. With V trimmed by 2 bases and J by 6 bases, 7 bases remained unmatched. Germline lookup yields CDR1 SGHRS and CDR2 YFSETQ. This CDR3 comprises 14 residues. Here the CDR3 reads CASSFEGAKDGYTF. The CDR3 DNA reads TGCGCCAGCAGCTTCGAGGGGGCGAAGGATGGCTACACCTTC.

The chain recombines TRBV30 with TRBJ1-2, with D possibly TRBD1 on 5 matching bases. V lost 3 bases to trimming and J lost 0 bases, with 14 bases between them. The CDR3 has 15 amino acids. Per the germline V gene, CDR1 is GTSNPN and CDR2 is SVGIG (reference sequence). The DNA for the CDR3 is TGTGCCTGGAGCCGAAAGAGACAGACTAACTATGGCTACACCTTC. This encodes CAWSRKRQTNYGYTF.

The rearrangement uses TRBV18 and TRBJ1-1; D not resolved. V lost 5 bases to trimming and J lost 0 bases, with 4 bases between them. This CDR3 contains 12 residues. CDR1 and CDR2 (germline): KGHSH, LQKENI. The CDR3 DNA reads as TGTGCCAGCTCAACGGTGAACACTGAAGCTTTCTTT. Amino acids: CASSTVNTEAFF.